The rows below give T cell receptor beta chains drawn from one sample of a study of blood T cell repertoires in COVID-19. Assay: immunoSEQ multiplex PCR; the TCRdb copy retains only in-frame clones and omits some. The table records about 170,000 clones, roughly 84% of them present only once. Input material: peripheral blood. Every receptor here comes from a man aged 55 to 70 who had recovered from COVID-19. CDR3s include the opening cysteine and the closing phenylalanine or tryptophan. D genes are given only for firm matches. Clone size appears in some rows only: once, few, many, or a class for an expanded clone.

J: TRBJ1-2
size: NA
D: NA
V: TRBV12-3/TRBV12-4
DNA: TGTGCCAGCAGTTTTCTGGGAGACTATGGCTACACCTTC
CDR3: CASSFLGDYGYTF

J: TRBJ1-6
size: NA
D: NA
V: TRBV9
DNA: TGTGCCAGCAGCACCCAAACAGGGTTTTCACCCCTCCACTTT
CDR3: CASSTQTGFSPLHF

J: TRBJ1-5
size: few
D: TRBD1
V: TRBV24-1
DNA: TGTGCCACCAGTATACAGGGGGACCAGCCCCAGCATTTT
CDR3: CATSIQGDQPQHF

J: TRBJ1-1
size: NA
D: NA
V: TRBV11-2
DNA: TGTGCCAGCAGCGTTCGAAGGGGATTCGGAACTGAAGCTTTCTTT
CDR3: CASSVRRGFGTEAFF

J: TRBJ1-2
size: NA
D: NA
V: TRBV7-9
DNA: TGTGCCAGCAGCTTAGTAATGCGGAATGGCTACACCTTC
CDR3: CASSLVMRNGYTF

J: TRBJ2-5
size: NA
D: TRBD2
V: TRBV5-4
DNA: TGTGCCGCCGCCCCTAGCGGGGGGCCGAAGGCCGAGACCCAGTACTTC
CDR3: CAAAPSGGPKAETQYF

J: TRBJ2-1
size: NA
D: NA
V: TRBV7-8
DNA: TGTGCCAGCAGCTTAGTGGGCACAAACTACAATGAGCAGTTCTTC
CDR3: CASSLVGTNYNEQFF

J: TRBJ2-3
size: NA
D: NA
V: TRBV3-1/TRBV3-2
DNA: TGTGCCAGCAGCCAAGATCCCGGGACTAGCACAGATACGCAGTATTTT
CDR3: CASSQDPGTSTDTQYF

J: TRBJ2-5
size: NA
D: TRBD2
V: TRBV6-5
DNA: TGTGCCAGCAGTAGCGGGGGGCTCCAAGAGACCCAGTACTTC
CDR3: CASSSGGLQETQYF

J: TRBJ1-1
size: NA
D: NA
V: TRBV6-5
DNA: TGTGCCAGCAGTTACGACAGCTTTCAAGCTTTCTTT
CDR3: CASSYDSFQAFF

J: TRBJ1-6
size: NA
D: TRBD1
V: TRBV6-5
DNA: TGTGCCAGCAGAGGGCGGACAGGAAAGAAGTCACCCCTCCACTTT
CDR3: CASRGRTGKKSPLHF

J: TRBJ2-7
size: NA
D: NA
V: TRBV7-8
DNA: TGTGCCAGCAGCTTAGAGGCAGGGGAAACCTCCTACGAGCAGTACTTC
CDR3: CASSLEAGETSYEQYF

J: TRBJ2-5
size: few
D: TRBD1
V: TRBV3-1/TRBV3-2
DNA: TGTGCCAGCAGCCTGGGACAGGCTCAAGGTCAAGAGACCCAGTACTTC
CDR3: CASSLGQAQGQETQYF

J: TRBJ2-2
size: NA
D: NA
V: TRBV27
DNA: TGTGCCAGCAGTTTCCGGTATAACACCGGGGAGCTGTTTTTT
CDR3: CASSFRYNTGELFF

J: TRBJ1-1
size: few
D: NA
V: TRBV7-9
DNA: TGTGCCAGCAGCTTAAAATACCCGGCGGACACTGAAGCTTTCTTT
CDR3: CASSLKYPADTEAFF

J: TRBJ2-7
size: NA
D: NA
V: TRBV5-1
DNA: TGCGCCAGCAGCTTGGGCCCATTCCAGGGATCCTACGAGCAGTACTTC
CDR3: CASSLGPFQGSYEQYF

J: TRBJ2-2
size: NA
D: NA
V: TRBV19
DNA: TGTGCCAGTAGTATCCGTGGAGTTCCCGGGGAGCTGTTTTTT
CDR3: CASSIRGVPGELFF

J: TRBJ2-1
size: NA
D: NA
V: TRBV11-3
DNA: TGTGCCAGCAGCTTCGGGAGGGGGCCATACAATGAGCAGTTCTTC
CDR3: CASSFGRGPYNEQFF